Presented here are 8 T cell receptor beta chains from one specimen sequenced in a study of CD8+CD57+ T cells in acquired aplastic anemia. Sequencing involved patients with CD8+CD57+ cell expansion previously shown by flow cytometry. Profiling of TCR beta VDJ combinations and CDR3 sequences used genomic DNA as template. TCRdb reanalysed the reads using MiXCR and keeps one entry per CDR3 protein. The data hold roughly 280,000 distinct CDR3 sequences, with 56% observed a single time. Specimen: sorted CD4+, CD8+, or CD8+CD57+ T cells (not recorded which) from PBMCs. These receptors all stem from a human donor with aplastic anemia.

The chain uses TRBV7-8 and TRBJ2-7; the D is unclear. CDR1 and CDR2 (germline): SGHVS, FQNEAQ. The V gene lost 4 bases and the J gene lost 5 bases, with 12 bases spanning the gap. The CDR3 runs 13 residues. CDR3 in DNA: TGTGCCAGCAGCTCAGTAGGGCTGGACGAGCAGTACTTC. Residues: CASSSVGLDEQYF.

Comment on this clonotype: Mismatch with germline at one junction end may stem from a read error. The CDR3 reads CASSPNTIYF. For the CDR3, the DNA is TGTGCCAGTAGTCCAAACACTATATATTTT. The chain couples TRBV19 to TRBJ1-3; D is unclear. CDR3 length: 10 amino acids. From germline, CDR1 is LNHDA and CDR2 SQIVND (reference sequence).

The chain uses TRBV20-1 and TRBJ2-3, with 14 bases identical to TRBD2. V was pared by 5 bases and J by 1 base, with 2 bases of the junction left unmatched. Germline V gene lookup returns CDR1 DFQATT and CDR2 SNEGSKA (reference sequence). The CDR3 contains 15 residues. CDR3 in amino acids: CSASGLAGGTDTQYF. CDR3 DNA: TGCAGTGCTTCGGGACTAGCGGGAGGCACAGATACGCAGTATTTT.

This clonotype was seen more than once but under ten times. The gene calls are TRBV20-1 and TRBJ2-7; 8 positions match TRBD1. The CDR3 length is 13 residues. With V trimmed by 7 bases and J by 4 bases, 9 bases remained unmatched. Germline values: CDR1 DFQATT, CDR2 SNEGSKA (reference sequence). CDR3 DNA sequence: TGCAGTGTAGCAGCACAGGGGGGATACGAGCAGTACTTC. This translates into CSVAAQGGYEQYF.

The chain uses TRBV20-1 and TRBJ2-1; TRBD2 is a possible D gene (6 bases). V gave up 3 bases and J gave up 0 bases, with 12 bases separating them. This CDR3 region has 15 residues. In germline, CDR1 is DFQATT, CDR2 SNEGSKA (reference sequence). CDR3 nucleotides: TGCAGTGCTAGGGCGGGGCCAAGCTCCTACAATGAGCAGTTCTTC. Its translation is CSARAGPSSYNEQFF.

This clonotype has a handful of counts. The chain couples TRBV7-6 to TRBJ2-3, with no clear D. Trimming stripped 1 base from V and 11 bases from J, with 13 bases between. Per the germline V gene, CDR1 is SGHVS and CDR2 is FNYEAQ. This CDR3 has 13 amino acids. The CDR3 spells CASSLGQYNEQYF. The CDR3 nucleotides read TGTGCCAGCAGCTTAGGCCAGTACAATGAGCAGTATTTT.

This chain joins TRBV9 and TRBJ1-2, with 8 nucleotides matching TRBD1. CDR1 SGDLS and CDR2 YYNGEE come from the germline V gene. The ends lost 2 bases at V and 8 bases at J; junction bases unmatched: 5. This CDR3 has 13 amino acids. CDR3 in DNA: TGTGCCAGCAGCGTCGGACAGGGAGGGGGCTACACCTTC. The encoded protein is CASSVGQGGGYTF.

This clonotype was observed a few times. This sequence joins TRBV15 and TRBJ1-3; D gene uncertain. Trimming took off 0 bases at V and 0 bases at J, with 18 bases between the two ends. The CDR3 spans 19 residues. Germline V gene data show CDR1 as LNHNV and CDR2 as YYDKDF (reference sequence). The CDR3 reads CATSRDRLRQTDSGNTIYF. The CDR3 region has the DNA TGTGCCACCAGCAGAGATCGTCTGCGCCAGACCGACTCTGGAAACACCATATATTTT.